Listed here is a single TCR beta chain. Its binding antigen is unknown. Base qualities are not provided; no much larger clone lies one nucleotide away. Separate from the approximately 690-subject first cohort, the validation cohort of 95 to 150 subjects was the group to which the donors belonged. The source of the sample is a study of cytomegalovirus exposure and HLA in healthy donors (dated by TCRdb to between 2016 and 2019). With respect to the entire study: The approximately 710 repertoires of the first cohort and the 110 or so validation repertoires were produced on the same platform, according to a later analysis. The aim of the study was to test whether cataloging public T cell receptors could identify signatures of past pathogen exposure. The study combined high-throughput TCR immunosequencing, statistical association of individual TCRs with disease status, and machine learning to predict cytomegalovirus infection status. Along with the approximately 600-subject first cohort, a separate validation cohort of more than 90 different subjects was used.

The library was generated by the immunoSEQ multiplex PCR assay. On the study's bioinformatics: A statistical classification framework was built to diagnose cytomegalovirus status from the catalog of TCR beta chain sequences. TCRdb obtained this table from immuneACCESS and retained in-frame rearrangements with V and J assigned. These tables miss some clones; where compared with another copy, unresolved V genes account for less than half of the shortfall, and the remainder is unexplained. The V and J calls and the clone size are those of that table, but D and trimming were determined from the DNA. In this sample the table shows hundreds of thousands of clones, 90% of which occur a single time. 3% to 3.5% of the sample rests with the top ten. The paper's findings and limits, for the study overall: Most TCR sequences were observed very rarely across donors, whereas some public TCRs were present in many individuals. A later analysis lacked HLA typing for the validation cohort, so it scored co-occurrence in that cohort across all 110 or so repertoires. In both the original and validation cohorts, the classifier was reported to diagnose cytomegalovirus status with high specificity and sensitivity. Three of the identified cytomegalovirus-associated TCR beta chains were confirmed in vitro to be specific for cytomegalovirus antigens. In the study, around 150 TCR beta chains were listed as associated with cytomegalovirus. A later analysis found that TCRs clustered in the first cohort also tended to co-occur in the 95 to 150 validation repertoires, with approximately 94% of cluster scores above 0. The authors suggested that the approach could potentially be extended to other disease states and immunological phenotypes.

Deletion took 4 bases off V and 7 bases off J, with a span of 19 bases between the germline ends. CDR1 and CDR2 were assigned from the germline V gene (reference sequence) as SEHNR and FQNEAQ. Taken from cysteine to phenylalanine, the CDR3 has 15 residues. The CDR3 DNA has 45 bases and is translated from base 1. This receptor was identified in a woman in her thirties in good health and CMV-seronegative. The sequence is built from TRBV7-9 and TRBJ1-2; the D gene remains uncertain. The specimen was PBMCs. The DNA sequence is TGTGCCAGCAGCTCCTTACTTACTGGTTCGCGTGGCTACACCTTC. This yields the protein CASSSLLTGSRGYTF.